A single sample is the source of the 19 T cell receptor beta chains below, sequenced in a study of OX40 agonist ivuxolimab in advanced cancers. Libraries were prepared by immunoSEQ multiplex PCR; TCRdb keeps only in-frame clonotypes and omits some of them. The sample contains nearly 70,000 clones, under 90% of which appear only once. Specimen: CD4+ or CD8+ T cells sorted from blood, collected in a trial of the OX40 agonist ivuxolimab. The source of these receptors is an adult with an advanced solid tumor such as melanoma, head and neck, liver or kidney cancer.

CDR3 protein: CASSPTSWGAETQYF. CDR3 DNA sequence: TGTGCCAGCTCACCAACTTCCTGGGGAGCGGAGACCCAGTACTTC. V gene TRBV18 combines with J gene TRBJ2-5; D perhaps matches TRBD2 (5 bases). The CDR3 loop spans 15 amino acids. The germline CDR1 and CDR2 sequences are KGHSH and LQKENI. V was pared by 2 bases and J by 5 bases, with 15 bases between.

The chain carries TRBV18 and TRBJ2-1; D is perhaps TRBD2 (6 bases). Trimming took off 0 bases at V and 2 bases at J, with 11 bases between the two ends. This CDR3 has 16 residues. CDR1 is KGHSH and CDR2 is LQKENI in the germline V gene. The CDR3 DNA reads as TGTGCCAGCTCACCACCTACGAGGACTACCTACAATGAGCAGTTCTTC. As protein: CASSPPTRTTYNEQFF. The variable domain in full, completed from reference TRBV18 and TRBJ2-1, reads NAGVMQNPRHLVRRRGQEARLRCSPMKGHSHVYWYRQLPEEGLKFMVYLQKENIIDESGMPKERFSAEFPKEGPSILRIQQVVRGDSAAYFCASSPPTRTTYNEQFFGPGTRLTVL.

The chain carries TRBV4-1 and TRBJ1-2; TRBD1 is a possible D gene (5 bases). Germline V gene data show CDR1 as MGHRA and CDR2 as YSYEKL. The CDR3 loop spans 14 amino acids. The V and J ends lost 3 bases and 9 bases respectively, with 17 bases between them. CDR3 loop: CASSHSGAGRSYTF. For the CDR3, the DNA is TGCGCCAGCAGCCACTCCGGGGCCGGGAGGAGCTACACCTTC.

The rearrangement joins TRBV5-1 to TRBJ2-7; a weak D match, TRBD1 (5 bases). V lost 4 bases to trimming and J lost 3 bases, with 17 bases between them. Germline V CDR1 and CDR2: SGHRS, YFSETQ. The CDR3 is made up of 15 amino acids. The CDR3 reads CASSPDWGGSYEQYF. DNA of the CDR3: TGCGCCAGCAGCCCCGATTGGGGCGGAAGCTACGAGCAGTACTTC.

The V gene is TRBV4-3, the J gene TRBJ2-2; tentatively, D is TRBD2 (5 bases). This CDR3 is 15 amino acids long. CDR1 LGHNA and CDR2 YSLEER come from the germline V gene. The V and J ends lost 2 bases and 1 base respectively, with 8 bases between them. Here the CDR3 reads CASSQLLGNTGELFF. In DNA, the CDR3 is TGCGCCAGCAGCCAATTACTAGGGAACACCGGGGAGCTGTTTTTT.

This clone was counted a single time. This sequence joins TRBV11-2 and TRBJ2-5, with no clear D. Trimming removed 5 bases from V and 7 bases from J, with 8 bases in between. The CDR3 sequence is 11 residues long. Germline-derived CDR1 and CDR2 are SGHAT and FQNNGV. The CDR3 protein is CASSGIWTQYF. The DNA of the CDR3 is TGTGCCAGCAGCGGGATTTGGACCCAGTACTTC. Supplemented by reference TRBV11-2 and TRBJ2-5, the full variable domain reads EAGVAQSPRYKIIEKRQSVAFWCNPISGHATLYWYQQILGQGPKLLIQFQNNGVVDDSQLPKDRFSAERLKGVDSTLKIQPAKLEDSAVYLCASSGIWTQYFGPGTRLLVL.

The genes are TRBV5-1 and TRBJ2-3, with unresolved D. CDR1 is SGHRS and CDR2 is YFSETQ in the germline V gene. V lost 0 bases to trimming and J lost 2 bases, with 16 bases between them. The CDR3 is 17 residues long. CDR3 coding DNA: TGCGCCAGCAGCTTGGGTAACCGGGCGCGGAACACAGATACGCAGTATTTT. This encodes CASSLGNRARNTDTQYF.

The chain uses TRBV11-3 and TRBJ1-1; D is ambiguous. Germline CDR1 is SGHNT and CDR2 is YENEEA. The CDR3 is 13 residues long. The V and J ends lost 3 bases and 1 base respectively, with 6 bases between them. CDR3: CASSLFRNTEAFF. The CDR3 nucleotides are TGTGCCAGCAGCTTGTTCAGGAACACTGAAGCTTTCTTT.

The chain combines TRBV27 with TRBJ2-5; 8 nucleotides agree with TRBD2. The CDR3 has 16 residues. Germline V gene data show CDR1 as MNHEY and CDR2 as SMNVEV (reference sequence). V lost 0 bases to trimming and J lost 5 bases; unmatched junction nucleotides: 8. The chain's CDR3 is CASSLSRRGTRETQYF. The CDR3 DNA reads as TGTGCCAGCAGTTTATCGAGGAGGGGGACTAGGGAGACCCAGTACTTC.

The chain employs TRBV9 and TRBJ1-3; possible D gene TRBD1, 6 bases. This CDR3 spans 16 amino acids. Trimming left V 4 bases short and J 2 bases short, with 16 bases between. CDR1 SGDLS and CDR2 YYNGEE come from the germline V gene. The chain's CDR3 is CASSPVGQNTGNTIYF. The CDR3 DNA reads as TGTGCCAGCAGCCCCGTCGGACAGAACACTGGAAACACCATATATTTT.

The table lists this clone with a few counts. V usage is TRBV29-1 and J usage is TRBJ2-5, with 8 bases aligning to TRBD2. J was trimmed by 1 base and V by 7 bases; bases with no gene match: 5. CDR3 length equals 13 residues. The germline V gene encodes CDR1 SQVTM and CDR2 ANQGSEA. The CDR3 sequence is CSAKRGTQETQYF. The CDR3 bases are TGCAGCGCCAAGCGGGGGACCCAAGAGACCCAGTACTTC. Complete variable domain (other parts from reference TRBV29-1 and TRBJ2-5): SAVISQKPSRDICQRGTSLTIQCQVDSQVTMMFWYRQQPGQSLTLIATANQGSEATYESGFVIDKFPISRPNLTFSTLTVSNMSPEDSSIYLCSAKRGTQETQYFGPGTRLLVL.

This clone was observed a single time. V usage is TRBV7-3 and J usage is TRBJ2-7; D uncertain. The length of the CDR3 is 13 residues. Germline CDR1 SGHTA, CDR2 FQGTGA. V was pared by 6 bases and J by 6 bases, with 15 bases between. CDR3 loop: CASRKDEVSEQYF. The CDR3 DNA sequence: TGTGCCAGCAGGAAGGACGAGGTCTCCGAGCAGTACTTC.

This clone appeared a single time. A read error is likely, as this CDR3 ends without the conserved phenylalanine or tryptophan. J is TRBJ1-2 and V is TRBV27; possibly TRBD1 for D (5 bases). Germline lookup yields CDR1 MNHEY and CDR2 SMNVEV (reference sequence). Between the trimmed V and J ends, which lost 4 bases and 10 bases, there was a span of 16 bases. The CDR3 consists of 13 residues. CDR3 nucleotide sequence: TGTGCCAGCAGTTACGGGACCCAAGAGGTCTACACCCTC. Its translation: CASSYGTQEVYTL.

The chain joins TRBV7-2 to TRBJ1-5, with D unclear. Germline CDR1 SGHTA, CDR2 FQGNSA. The CDR3 is 14 residues long. Trimming took off 1 base at V and 0 bases at J, with 4 bases between the two ends. CDR3: CASSLDSSNQPQHF. The CDR3 nucleotides read TGTGCCAGCAGCTTAGACAGTAGCAATCAGCCCCAGCATTTT.

This sequence joins TRBV6-6 and TRBJ1-1; D call uncertain. Germline assignment: CDR1 MNHNY and CDR2 SVGAGI (reference sequence). V was cut by 2 bases and J by 3 bases, with 4 bases left in between. CDR3 length: 12 amino acids. CDR3 in DNA: TGTGCCAGCAGTTACGGGGACACTGAAGCTTTCTTT. This sequence encodes CASSYGDTEAFF.

J is TRBJ2-3 and V is TRBV7-9; D possibly matches TRBD1 or TRBD2 (6 bases each). The ends were cut back, 5 bases at V and 0 bases at J, with 21 bases in the middle. CDR3 length: 18 amino acids. CDR1 and CDR2 from the germline V gene are SEHNR and FQNEAQ (reference sequence). The CDR3 DNA sequence: TGTGCCAGCAGCCCGTTGTCTGTACAGGGAGGTAGCACAGATACGCAGTATTTT. It yields the protein CASSPLSVQGGSTDTQYF. The whole variable domain, remainder taken from reference TRBV7-9 and TRBJ2-3, is DTGVSQNPRHKITKRGQNVTFRCDPISEHNRLYWYRQTLGQGPEFLTYFQNEAQLEKSRLLSDRFSAERPKGSFSTLEIQRTEQGDSAMYLCASSPLSVQGGSTDTQYFGPGTRLTVL.

This chain connects TRBV19 to TRBJ2-5; D remains unclear. Germline V gene sequence: CDR1 LNHDA, CDR2 SQIVND (reference sequence). Trimming stripped 3 bases from V and 4 bases from J, with 12 bases between. This CDR3 is built from 14 residues. Written as DNA, the CDR3 is TGTGCCAGTAGTATCCGGGCCTCCTCAGAGACCCAGTACTTC. Its translation is CASSIRASSETQYF. The variable domain in full, completed from reference TRBV19 and TRBJ2-5, reads DGGITQSPKYLFRKEGQNVTLSCEQNLNHDAMYWYRQDPGQGLRLIYYSQIVNDFQKGDIAEGYSVSREKKESFPLTVTSAQKNPTAFYLCASSIRASSETQYFGPGTRLLVL.

This clone was recorded only once. This sequence joins TRBV11-2 and TRBJ2-1; 8 nucleotides agree with TRBD2. The CDR3 has 15 residues. Trimming took 5 bases from V and 4 from J; bases not matched to a gene: 7. Germline loops: CDR1 SGHAT, CDR2 FQNNGV. CDR3 in amino acids: CASSLTSGTYNEQFF. The CDR3 DNA follows: TGTGCCAGCAGCCTTACTAGCGGAACGTACAATGAGCAGTTCTTC.

This chain joins TRBV5-4 and TRBJ1-3; tentatively, D is TRBD1 (5 bases). The CDR3 loop spans 16 amino acids. Germline CDR1 and CDR2: SGHNT and YYREEE (reference sequence). With 3 bases removed from V and 1 base from J, the gap between germline ends came to 14 bases. CDR3 bases: TGTGCCAGCAGCTCCCAGGCAGGGCCATCTGGAAACACCATATATTTT. Translation: CASSSQAGPSGNTIYF. Full variable domain (missing parts from reference TRBV5-4 and TRBJ1-3): ETGVTQSPTHLIKTRGQQVTLRCSSQSGHNTVSWYQQALGQGPQFIFQYYREEENGRGNFPPRFSGLQFPNYSSELNVNALELDDSALYLCASSSQAGPSGNTIYFGEGSWLTVV.